Below are 8 T cell receptor beta chains sequenced from a single sample in a study of CD8 T cells in ankylosing spondylitis. TCRdb independently ran MiXCR on the 5' RACE reads; one entry per CDR3 protein. The sample comprises 250,000 or so distinct CDR3 sequences, over 9.5% of which are singletons, and 2% to 3% rests with the top ten. Source material: blood, either unsorted or a sorted T cell fraction (not recorded which). These receptors all stem from a male donor with ankylosing spondylitis or in good health (not recorded which).

In its sample, this clonotype was seen many times. The chain recombines TRBV20-1 with TRBJ1-1; maybe TRBD1 (5 bases). Germline V gene sequence: CDR1 DFQATT, CDR2 SNEGSKA (reference sequence). V dropped 4 bases and J dropped 3 bases, with 18 bases sitting between them. This CDR3 spans 15 amino acids. The CDR3 DNA reads TGCAGTGCTACTCGCGGGACCCCTTACGACACTGAAGCTTTCTTT. It translates to CSATRGTPYDTEAFF.

J is TRBJ2-7 and V is TRBV7-9; D is unclear. Germline assignment: CDR1 SEHNR and CDR2 FQNEAQ (reference sequence). The CDR3 consists of 12 residues. Trimming shortened V by 9 bases and J by 5 bases, and 14 bases separated the two germline ends. The CDR3 reads CASGVLLDEQYF. CDR3 bases: TGTGCCAGTGGCGTCTTGCTCGACGAGCAGTACTTC.

This clonotype was observed at least ten times. V usage is TRBV7-2 and J usage is TRBJ2-5; 11 bases fit TRBD2. The V gene end was trimmed by 4 bases and the J gene end by 1 base; junction bases not matched to a gene: 2. Germline loops: CDR1 SGHTA, CDR2 FQGNSA. The CDR3 totals 15 residues. DNA of the CDR3: TGTGCCAGCAGCTCGACTAGCGGGGTCCAAGAGACCCAGTACTTC. Translation gives CASSSTSGVQETQYF.

The gene calls are TRBV6-1 and TRBJ1-1; D possibly corresponds to TRBD1 (5 bases). In germline, CDR1 is MNHNS, CDR2 SASEGT. V dropped 0 bases and J dropped 11 bases, with 22 bases sitting between them. The CDR3 covers 16 residues. The DNA of the CDR3 is TGTGCCAGCAGTGAAGCGTTGGCAGGGAGTTTGTTAGGCGCTTTCTTT. Translating gives CASSEALAGSLLGAFF.

V usage is TRBV12-3 or TRBV12-4 and J usage is TRBJ1-2; a weak D match, TRBD1 (5 bases). The CDR3 has 12 residues. Trimming took off 4 bases at V and 8 bases at J, with 11 bases between the two ends. CDR3 coding DNA: TGTGCCAGCAGTTACAGGTCCGGAGGCTACACCTTC. It encodes CASSYRSGGYTF.

This clonotype occurred many times. The chain uses TRBV15 and TRBJ2-1; D is unclear. Trimming shortened V by 0 bases and J by 4 bases, and 7 bases separated the two germline ends. The V gene's germline CDR1 is LNHNV and CDR2 YYDKDF (reference sequence). This CDR3 is built from 14 residues. The CDR3 DNA reads TGTGCCACCAGCAGAGATTTGCCGTACAATGAGCAGTTCTTC. It is translated as CATSRDLPYNEQFF.

Ten or more counts support this clonotype. J is TRBJ2-3 and V is TRBV25-1; D is undetermined. The CDR3 runs to 12 residues. Trimming cost V 4 bases and J 4 bases, with 6 bases left between them. The germline V gene has CDR1 MGHDK and CDR2 SYGVNS. CDR3 protein: CASSAGADTQYF. The CDR3, as DNA: TGTGCCAGCAGTGCCGGAGCAGATACGCAGTATTTT. Combining the CDR3 with reference TRBV25-1 and TRBJ2-3 gives the whole variable domain EADIYQTPRYLVIGTGKKITLECSQTMGHDKMYWYQQDPGMELHLIHYSYGVNSTEKGDLSSESTVSRIRTEHFPLTLESARPSHTSQYLCASSAGADTQYFGPGTRLTVL.

The V call is TRBV4-2, the J call TRBJ2-3; D uncertain. Trimming removed 4 bases from V and 4 bases from J, with 18 bases in between. The CDR3 consists of 16 residues. Germline V gene lookup returns CDR1 LGHNA and CDR2 YNFKEQ. The CDR3 DNA reads TGTGCCAGCAGCCCGCCGTTGGGCCTAGAGGCAGATACGCAGTATTTT. The encoded protein is CASSPPLGLEADTQYF.